The 26 T cell receptor beta chains below all came from one sample that was sequenced in a study of cytomegalovirus exposure and HLA in healthy donors. Only in-frame clones appear in the TCRdb table, and some are missing; sequencing was by immunoSEQ multiplex PCR. Among more than 55,000 clones listed, around 90% were seen once. The sequencing input was PBMCs. The source is a woman under 30 in good health and CMV-seronegative.

The chain couples TRBV6-5 to TRBJ2-3; possible D gene TRBD2, 5 bases. V was cut by 0 bases and J by 1 base, with 11 bases left in between. CDR3 length: 16 amino acids. Germline V lookup: CDR1 MNHEY, CDR2 SVGAGI. CDR3 sequence (DNA): TGTGCCAGCAGTTACTCGGGCGGGCCCGGCACAGATACGCAGTATTTT. This encodes CASSYSGGPGTDTQYF.

The rearrangement links TRBV6-6 to TRBJ2-1; 7 positions agree with TRBD1. The V segment lost 7 bases and the J segment 3 bases; nucleotides outside the gene matches: 9. The germline gives CDR1 MNHNY, CDR2 SVGAGI (reference sequence). The CDR3 loop spans 15 amino acids. CDR3 amino acids: CASTLSGGIYNEQFF. The CDR3 DNA sequence: TGTGCCAGCACGTTATCAGGGGGAATCTACAATGAGCAGTTCTTC.

The chain employs TRBV7-2 and TRBJ1-5; D perhaps matches TRBD1 (6 bases). Germline assignment: CDR1 SGHTA and CDR2 FQGNSA. Trimming removed 5 bases at V and 4 bases at J, with 15 bases between. The CDR3 has 15 residues. The CDR3: CASSLETGRNQPQHF. The CDR3 nucleotides are TGTGCCAGCAGCCTCGAGACAGGCCGTAATCAGCCCCAGCATTTT.

The V gene is TRBV12-2, the J gene TRBJ1-1; the table assigns TRBD1, which was not confirmed against the DNA. TRBV12-2 is tagged as a pseudogene. The CDR3 loop spans 16 amino acids. This CDR3 is CASRPPSIRGGTEAFF. The CDR3 coding sequence is TGTGCAAGTCGCCCGCCCTCCATCAGGGGTGGGACTGAAGCTTTCTTT.

This CDR3 is CASSQPQDTQYF. The CDR3 DNA reads as TGCGCCAGCAGCCAGCCACAAGATACGCAGTATTTT. The V gene is TRBV4-1, the J gene TRBJ2-3; no clear D. This CDR3 has 12 amino acids. V was trimmed by 3 bases and J by 5 bases, leaving 6 bases between them. Germline values: CDR1 MGHRA, CDR2 YSYEKL.

This chain connects TRBV2 to TRBJ2-5; TRBD2 aligns across 7 bases. Germline lookup yields CDR1 SNHLY and CDR2 FYNNEI. J gave up 2 bases and V 10 bases, and 10 bases lay outside the gene matches. The CDR3 is made up of 14 amino acids. CDR3 nucleotides: TGTGCCAACAAAGGCGGGGGAGGGCAAGAGACCCAGTACTTC. Amino acids: CANKGGGGQETQYF.

The chain joins TRBV11-2 to TRBJ2-7, with TRBD1 matching 10 bases. This CDR3 has 15 amino acids. The germline V gene has CDR1 SGHAT and CDR2 FQNNGV. V lost 2 bases, J lost 4 bases, and 5 bases stayed unmatched. CDR3 amino acids: CASSLTGTGVYEQYF. CDR3 coding DNA: TGTGCCAGCAGCTTAACGGGGACAGGGGTTTACGAGCAGTACTTC.

The chain uses TRBV19 and TRBJ2-7; D unclear. CDR1 and CDR2 from the germline V gene are LNHDA and SQIVND (reference sequence). V lost 1 base, J lost 6 bases, and 7 bases lay in between. The CDR3 spans 12 residues. CDR3 in DNA: TGTGCCAGTAGTATAGTCCCATTCGAGCAGTACTTC. Protein product: CASSIVPFEQYF.

A single count supports this clone. This chain connects TRBV6-5 to TRBJ1-3; 7 bases align to TRBD1. Per the germline V gene, CDR1 is MNHEY and CDR2 is SVGAGI. The CDR3 covers 16 residues. The V segment lost 4 bases and the J segment 0 bases; nucleotides outside the gene matches: 6. CDR3 sequence: CASSSQGLSSGNTIYF. The CDR3 nucleotides read TGTGCCAGCAGTTCACAGGGGTTAAGCTCTGGAAACACCATATATTTT.

The chain couples TRBV7-6 to TRBJ2-1, with D unclear. Looked up from germline, CDR1 is SGHVS and CDR2 is FNYEAQ. The CDR3 is 16 residues long. With 0 bases removed from V and 7 bases from J, the gap between germline ends came to 16 bases. The chain's CDR3 is CASSLARKSLRNEQFF. CDR3 bases: TGTGCCAGCAGCTTAGCAAGAAAGTCCCTCAGGAATGAGCAGTTCTTC.

The chain has TRBV4-1 and TRBJ2-1; 8 bases fit TRBD1. CDR3 length: 12 amino acids. V lost 4 bases to trimming and J lost 10 bases; unmatched junction nucleotides: 3. The germline CDR1 and CDR2 sequences are MGHRA and YSYEKL. The CDR3 DNA is TGCGCCAGCAGCCCGGGGACAGGAGAGCAGTTCTTC. Translating gives CASSPGTGEQFF.

This clone was counted a single time. The chain is built from TRBV10-3 and TRBJ2-5; 11 bases line up with TRBD1. Germline CDR1 and CDR2: ENHRY and SYGVKD. The length of the CDR3 is 16 residues. The V and J ends lost 3 bases and 4 bases, in that order; junction bases with no gene match: 7. This chain's CDR3 is CAISDGQGAGGETQYF. The DNA for the CDR3 is TGTGCCATCAGTGACGGACAGGGGGCGGGTGGAGAGACCCAGTACTTC.

This chain uses TRBV6-6 with TRBJ1-1; D not resolved. The CDR3 totals 16 residues. The germline gives CDR1 MNHNY, CDR2 SVGAGI (reference sequence). The germline V and J ends were trimmed by 8 bases and 6 bases, with 25 bases remaining between them. As DNA, the CDR3 is TGTGCCAGCCCCCGGGTAGGTGGGTCCTACGGGGCTGAAGCTTTCTTT. Amino acid sequence: CASPRVGGSYGAEAFF.

The V gene is TRBV30, the J gene TRBJ2-5; TRBD2 aligns across 14 bases. Germline V gene data show CDR1 as GTSNPN and CDR2 as SVGIG (reference sequence). V lost 0 bases and J lost 5; bases outside the gene matches: 5. The length of the CDR3 is 16 residues. The CDR3 DNA follows: TGTGCCTGGAGTGTGACTAGCGGGAGGGCCGGGGAGACCCAGTACTTC. It specifies CAWSVTSGRAGETQYF. Full variable domain (outside the CDR3, taken from reference TRBV30 and TRBJ2-5): SQTIHQWPATLVQPVGSPLSLECTVEGTSNPNLYWYRQAAGRGLQLLFYSVGIGQISSEVPQNLSASRPQDRQFILSSKKLLLSDSGFYLCAWSVTSGRAGETQYFGPGTRLLVL.

The V call is TRBV7-9, the J call TRBJ1-5, with D possibly being TRBD1 (5 bases). V lost 1 base, J lost 1 base, and 8 bases lay in between. Germline V gene lookup returns CDR1 SEHNR and CDR2 FQNEAQ (reference sequence). The length of the CDR3 is 15 residues. The CDR3 loop reads CASSLGSGSNQPQHF. The CDR3, as DNA: TGTGCCAGCAGCTTAGGGTCAGGGAGCAATCAGCCCCAGCATTTT.

This chain joins TRBV10-3 and TRBJ1-1, with no clear D. The CDR3 consists of 13 residues. CDR1 and CDR2 (germline): ENHRY, SYGVKD. Trimming cost V 2 bases and J 5 bases, with 9 bases left between them. The CDR3 here is CAISEVRDTEAFF. DNA for the CDR3: TGTGCCATCAGTGAGGTGAGGGATACTGAAGCTTTCTTT.

This clone has just a few counts. The CDR3: CASSSPQGVTSYEQYF. CDR3 nucleotide sequence: TGTGCCAGCAGCTCCCCTCAGGGGGTCACGTCCTACGAGCAGTACTTC. The rearrangement links TRBV11-2 to TRBJ2-7, with 7 nucleotides matching TRBD1. The V gene end was trimmed by 4 bases and the J gene end by 1 base; junction bases not matched to a gene: 10. This CDR3 is 16 amino acids long. Looked up from germline, CDR1 is SGHAT and CDR2 is FQNNGV.

The chain uses TRBV6-6 and TRBJ1-1; D possibly corresponds to TRBD1 (5 bases). The germline CDR1 and CDR2 sequences are MNHNY and SVGAGI (reference sequence). The CDR3 sequence is 15 residues long. V was shortened by 8 bases and J by 0 bases, with 16 bases between the two germline ends. This chain's CDR3 is CASHNPGGMNTEAFF. Written as DNA, the CDR3 is TGTGCCAGCCACAATCCCGGGGGGATGAACACTGAAGCTTTCTTT.

The chain recombines TRBV5-1 with TRBJ1-2; 9 nucleotides align to TRBD1. V gave up 4 bases and J gave up 8 bases; unmatched junction bases: 3. The CDR3 runs to 12 residues. In germline, CDR1 is SGHRS, CDR2 YFSETQ. Written as DNA, the CDR3 is TGCGCCAGCAGCATTGGACAGGGGGGCTACACCTTC. Translation: CASSIGQGGYTF.

The chain couples TRBV5-8 to TRBJ2-3, with 8 positions matching TRBD1. The CDR3 has 15 residues. Losses at the gene ends were 3 bases for V and 1 base for J; bases not matched to a gene: 4. Germline V gene lookup returns CDR1 SGHTS and CDR2 YDEGEE. The CDR3 region is CASSYGQGGTDTQYF. In nucleotides, the CDR3 is TGTGCCAGCAGCTACGGACAGGGAGGCACAGATACGCAGTATTTT. Full variable domain (missing parts from reference TRBV5-8 and TRBJ2-3): EAGVTQSPTHLIKTRGQQATLRCSPISGHTSVYWYQQALGLGLQFLLWYDEGEERNRGNFPPRFSGRQFPNYSSELNVNALELEDSALYLCASSYGQGGTDTQYFGPGTRLTVL.

The chain links TRBV6-1 to TRBJ1-1; D perhaps matches TRBD1 (6 bases). CDR3 length: 15 amino acids. CDR1 and CDR2 from the germline V gene are MNHNS and SASEGT. The ends were cut back, 3 bases at V and 2 bases at J, with 13 bases in the middle. CDR3 DNA: TGTGCCAGCAGTGACCCGGGACACATAAACACTGAAGCTTTCTTT. It translates to CASSDPGHINTEAFF.

V and J are TRBV5-1 and TRBJ2-3; 9 nucleotides match TRBD2. Germline V gives CDR1 SGHRS, CDR2 YFSETQ. This CDR3 has 15 residues. V lost 5 bases, J lost 5 bases, and 9 bases stayed unmatched. CDR3 loop: CASRATSGLEDTQYF. The CDR3 DNA follows: TGCGCCAGCAGGGCAACTAGCGGGCTAGAAGATACGCAGTATTTT.

The V and J genes are TRBV6-1 and TRBJ1-5; possibly TRBD1 for D (6 bases). The CDR3 contains 14 residues. The V and J ends lost 5 bases and 7 bases respectively, with 15 bases between them. Germline assignment: CDR1 MNHNS and CDR2 SASEGT. As DNA, the CDR3 is TGTGCCAGCAGTCGTGACAGGTCAGGACAGCCCCAGCATTTT. Amino acid sequence: CASSRDRSGQPQHF.

V and J are TRBV30 and TRBJ2-1, with 7 bases fitting TRBD2. The trim removed 1 base at V and 8 bases at J, leaving 14 bases unmatched. The CDR3 sequence is 16 residues long. CDR1 and CDR2 from the germline V gene are GTSNPN and SVGIG (reference sequence). CDR3 protein: CAWSGFLVREFDEQFF. The CDR3 DNA follows: TGTGCCTGGAGTGGATTCCTAGTGCGGGAGTTCGATGAGCAGTTCTTC.

This clone was detected a few times. The chain has TRBV6-1 and TRBJ2-1; 12 nucleotides agree with TRBD2. The germline V gene has CDR1 MNHNS and CDR2 SASEGT. The trim removed 3 bases at V and 4 bases at J, leaving 4 bases unmatched. This CDR3 has 16 amino acids. CDR3 coding DNA: TGTGCCAGCAGTGACTGGACTAGCGGGACTTACAATGAGCAGTTCTTC. This encodes CASSDWTSGTYNEQFF.

The gene calls are TRBV27 and TRBJ2-7; the match to TRBD2 covers 8 bases. The V and J ends lost 2 bases and 2 bases, in that order; junction bases with no gene match: 8. The CDR3 contains 16 residues. Germline loops: CDR1 MNHEY, CDR2 SMNVEV (reference sequence). This CDR3 is CASSLLAGARPYEQYF. CDR3 sequence (DNA): TGTGCCAGCAGTTTACTAGCGGGCGCGAGGCCCTACGAGCAGTACTTC.